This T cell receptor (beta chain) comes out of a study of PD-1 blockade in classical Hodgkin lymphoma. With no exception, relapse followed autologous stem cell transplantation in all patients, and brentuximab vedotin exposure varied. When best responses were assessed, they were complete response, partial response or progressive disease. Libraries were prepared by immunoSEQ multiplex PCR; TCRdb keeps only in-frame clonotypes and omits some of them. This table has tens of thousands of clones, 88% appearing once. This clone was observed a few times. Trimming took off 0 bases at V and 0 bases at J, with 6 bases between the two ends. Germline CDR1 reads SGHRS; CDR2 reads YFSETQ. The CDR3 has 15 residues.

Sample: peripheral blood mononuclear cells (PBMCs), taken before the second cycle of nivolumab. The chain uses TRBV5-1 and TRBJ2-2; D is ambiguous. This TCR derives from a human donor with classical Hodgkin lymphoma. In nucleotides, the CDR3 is TGCGCCAGCAGCTTGGCCGGAACGAACACCGGGGAGCTGTTTTTT. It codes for CASSLAGTNTGELFF.